This T cell receptor beta chain originates from a study of blood T cell repertoires in COVID-19. Authors' analysis steps: Amplified reference gene primers provided the basis for estimating nucleated cell counts. Some clones are missing from TCRdb's copy, which holds only in-frame ones; the method was immunoSEQ multiplex PCR. V and J calls and clone size follow that table, whereas D and trimming were derived from the DNA. The sample shows nearly 250,000 clones, approximately 85% of them seen only once. V was pared by 4 bases and J by 8 bases, with 18 bases between. Germline-derived CDR1 and CDR2 are SGHRS and YFSETQ. This CDR3 is built from 15 residues.

The origin of this receptor is a woman aged 45 to 65 with acute COVID-19. The gene calls are TRBV5-1 and TRBJ2-2; D perhaps matches TRBD2 (5 bases). Sequencing was carried out using PBMCs or T cells enriched from blood (not recorded which). CDR3 DNA sequence: TGCGCCAGCAGCCCCGGAGGCCTTTCGGTAGGGGAGCTGTTTTTT. Translated: CASSPGGLSVGELFF.